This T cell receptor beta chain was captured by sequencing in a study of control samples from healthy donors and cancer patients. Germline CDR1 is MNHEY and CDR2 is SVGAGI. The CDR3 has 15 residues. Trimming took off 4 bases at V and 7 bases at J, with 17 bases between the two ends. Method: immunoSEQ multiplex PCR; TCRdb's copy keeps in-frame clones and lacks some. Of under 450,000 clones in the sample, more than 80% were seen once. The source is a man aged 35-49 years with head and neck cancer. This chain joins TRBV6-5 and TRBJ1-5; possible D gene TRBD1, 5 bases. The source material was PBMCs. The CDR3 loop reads CASSSRTGKGQPQHF. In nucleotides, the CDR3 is TGTGCCAGCAGTTCCCGGACGGGAAAGGGGCAGCCCCAGCATTTT.